The present TCR beta chain was sequenced within a study of identical twins. Regarding the study as a whole: It was possible that invariant MAIT and iNKT cells partly confounded the zero-insertion analyses. Out-of-frame alpha sequences shared between twins exhibited an excess of low generation probability.

Each CDR3 protein is one row after TCRdb ran MiXCR on the 5' RACE reads. Of roughly 260,000 distinct CDR3 sequences in the sample, 7% to 8.5% were seen once. The CDR3 contains 14 residues. V shed 3 bases and J 3 bases; nucleotides not matched to a gene: 3. Germline V lookup: CDR1 DFQATT, CDR2 SNEGSKA (reference sequence). As concerns this clonotype: Its antigen is currently unknown.

These records were also assigned to another study, of yellow fever vaccine responses in identical twins.

The chain carries TRBV20-1 and TRBJ2-2; 8 nucleotides agree with TRBD1. This TCR was recovered from a woman under 30 in good health. Specimen: CD8+ T cells sorted from blood. The CDR3 region has the DNA TGCAGTGCTAGGGCAGGGGGCTACACCGGGGAGCTGTTTTTT. As protein: CSARAGGYTGELFF.